The text below deals with one T cell receptor (beta chain). This sample stems from a study of T cell responses to AZD1222 COVID-19 vaccine. Study summary: Pooled in the analysis were second doses at about 4 or about 12 weeks.

The protocol was immunoSEQ multiplex PCR, while the TCRdb copy is restricted to in-frame clones and leaves out a portion. The sample carries roughly 140,000 clones, 89% recorded once. The material sequenced was peripheral blood, taken on day 0 of AZD1222 vaccination. The receptor's source is an adult in good health.

CDR3 bases: TGTGCCAGCAGCTTGGACTTTTTGGGGACAGGGGACGGTTGGGACACTGAAGCTTTCTTT. Translation: CASSLDFLGTGDGWDTEAFF. This chain joins TRBV5-4 and TRBJ1-1; 10 nucleotides agree with TRBD1. Losses at the gene ends were 0 bases for V and 3 bases for J; bases not matched to a gene: 17. The CDR3 spans 20 residues. Germline lookup yields CDR1 SGHNT and CDR2 YYREEE (reference sequence).